This passage covers 2 T cell receptor beta chains from one sample sequenced in a study of identical twins. MiXCR, applied by TCRdb to the 5' RACE reads, yields one record per CDR3 protein. This table holds roughly 700,000 distinct CDR3 sequences, over 8.5% found once. The data were also submitted as part of a second study, on yellow fever vaccine responses in identical twins.

The sequenced sample was PBMCs. The receptors come from a woman between 18 and 29 years old in good health.

This clonotype was seen a few times. The V call is TRBV27, the J call TRBJ2-4; the match to TRBD1 covers 7 bases. Germline V gene lookup returns CDR1 MNHEY and CDR2 SMNVEV (reference sequence). CDR3 length: 16 residues. Trimming cost V 3 bases and J 0 bases; bases outside gene matches: 5. CDR3 residues: CASSFAQGEAKNIQYF. The CDR3 coding sequence is TGTGCCAGCAGTTTTGCCCAGGGGGAAGCCAAAAACATTCAGTACTTC.

The chain joins TRBV6-5 to TRBJ2-7; 7 nucleotides align to TRBD1. Per the germline V gene, CDR1 is MNHEY and CDR2 is SVGAGI. V lost 6 bases to trimming and J lost 4 bases; unmatched junction nucleotides: 3. This CDR3 spans 12 amino acids. The CDR3 region is CASRSTGYEQYF. The CDR3, as DNA: TGTGCCAGCAGGTCGACAGGGTACGAGCAGTACTTC.